This TCR beta chain came from a study of blood T cell repertoires in COVID-19. Turning to the study itself: The study drew acute and convalescent COVID-19 samples from the United States, Italy and Spain. T cells, B-cell-depleted T cells, or PBMCs supplied cDNA or gDNA.

Looked up from germline, CDR1 is GTSNPN and CDR2 is SVGIG (reference sequence). The V end was cut by 8 bases, the J end by 0 bases, with 12 bases between. CDR3 length: 13 residues. In the study's own analysis: Reference gene primer amplification gave estimated nucleated cell counts. Method: immunoSEQ multiplex PCR; TCRdb's copy keeps in-frame clones and lacks some. That table is the source of V, J and clone size, and D and trimming were worked out from the DNA. The table shows approximately 71,000 clones, with 90% occurring only once. This clone was observed a few times. The specimen was peripheral blood. The clonotype was recovered from a woman between 18 and 29 years old with acute or convalescent COVID-19. The chain couples TRBV30 to TRBJ2-3; D is ambiguous. CDR3 in amino acids: CAGEFYSTDTQYF. In DNA form, the CDR3 reads TGTGCCGGAGAATTCTATAGCACAGATACGCAGTATTTT.